The T cell receptor delta chain under discussion was sequenced for a study of γδ T cells in repeated Plasmodium falciparum infection. Study details: Four controlled malaria infections with P. falciparum NF54 spanned about 640 days.

CDR3 length equals 20 residues. Germline-derived CDR1 and CDR2 are TSWWSYY and QGS. Unmatched junction bases numbered 14, after V lost 0 bases and J lost 0 bases. At least ten counts were recorded for this clone. The antigen is undetermined. Findings of the study overall: Malian donors came from one small rural village, predominantly one ethnic group.

Gammadelta T cells were flow-sorted from PBMC into Vgamma9/Vdelta2+ and Vdelta2-negative populations for bulk analysis. TCRdb re-analyzed the multiplex PCR reads via CATT. The sample shows 75,000 to 100,000 delta-chain clones, almost 1.5% of them seen only once. The rearrangement joins TRDV1 to TRDJ1, with 9 bases that match TRDD3. Since TCRdb gives no J gene, matching the DNA to germline was used here to assign it. This TCR came from a pool of human donors (malaria-infected and uninfected, not separated). The sample was gamma-delta T cells from blood. CDR3 amino acids: CALGELGLPGIRAYTDKLIF. The CDR3 DNA follows: TGTGCTCTTGGGGAACTAGGGCTTCCGGGGATACGGGCGTACACCGATAAACTCATCTTT.